These 27 T cell receptor beta chains originate from one sample sequenced in a study of T cell repertoires in cytomegalovirus infection. TCRdb passed the reads through MiXCR, listing each CDR3 protein once. Counted here are 150,000 to 200,000 distinct CDR3 sequences, more than 9% occurring once; the ten biggest clones make up about 4.2%. Sequences were obtained from PBMCs. The receptors originated from a human donor in good health (CMV status not recorded). Some clones in this sample may be carry-over from other donors' samples.

This clonotype has more than one count but fewer than ten. The chain links TRBV20-1 to TRBJ2-5; no clear D gene. Trimming left V 1 base short and J 0 bases short, with 6 bases between. Per germline, CDR1 DFQATT and CDR2 SNEGSKA (reference sequence). This CDR3 has 13 residues. CDR3 bases: TGCAGTGCTAGAGGCCTGAACCAAGAGACCCAGTACTTC. This translates into CSARGLNQETQYF.

This clonotype was picked up many times. The V call is TRBV7-9, the J call TRBJ2-1; possibly TRBD2 for D (6 bases). Germline CDR1 and CDR2: SEHNR and FQNEAQ (reference sequence). The CDR3 extends over 15 amino acids. V lost 5 bases and J 5 bases, leaving 16 bases between the germline ends. The CDR3 loop reads CASSLEEGVHNEQFF. In DNA, the CDR3 is TGTGCCAGCAGCCTTGAGGAGGGCGTCCACAATGAGCAGTTCTTC.

This clonotype was seen at least ten times. This chain uses TRBV7-2 with TRBJ2-1; possibly TRBD1 or TRBD2 for D (6 bases each). V was trimmed by 1 base and J by 6 bases, leaving 16 bases between them. This CDR3 contains 16 residues. Germline V gene sequence: CDR1 SGHTA, CDR2 FQGNSA. The CDR3 coding sequence is TGTGCCAGCAGCTTAGTTCGTGGGGGGCCCCGCAATGAGCAGTTCTTC. It yields the protein CASSLVRGGPRNEQFF.

This clonotype was counted a few times. The rearrangement links TRBV5-1 to TRBJ2-7, with 9 positions matching TRBD2. The germline CDR1 and CDR2 sequences are SGHRS and YFSETQ. The J segment lost 6 bases and the V segment lost 4 bases, leaving 8 bases of the junction unmatched. The CDR3 is 14 residues long. CDR3 in amino acids: CASSGPRGGAEQYF. CDR3 sequence (DNA): TGCGCCAGCAGCGGACCGCGGGGGGGCGCCGAGCAGTACTTC.

This clonotype has a handful of counts. J is TRBJ2-1 and V is TRBV28, with a possible D match to TRBD1 (5 bases). The V gene lost 5 bases and the J gene lost 5 bases, with 19 bases spanning the gap. CDR3 length: 16 residues. In germline, CDR1 is MDHEN, CDR2 SYDVKM. CDR3 bases: TGTGCCAGCAGTCTCAGGGTGCGGAGAAGGCACAATGAGCAGTTCTTC. This sequence encodes CASSLRVRRRHNEQFF.

In this sample, this clonotype turned up a few times. The chain joins TRBV6-5 to TRBJ1-2; D is perhaps TRBD1 (5 bases). This CDR3 is built from 15 residues. Germline CDR1 and CDR2: MNHEY and SVGAGI. V was clipped by 9 bases and J by 4 bases, with 21 bases between them. The CDR3 protein is CASRNKGTGGYGYTF. The CDR3 region has the DNA TGTGCCAGTAGAAACAAAGGCACAGGCGGCTATGGCTACACCTTC.

This clonotype was counted ten times or more. The chain is built from TRBV6-1 and TRBJ1-3, with unresolved D. With 1 base removed from V and 6 bases from J, the gap between germline ends came to 7 bases. This CDR3 has 13 residues. Germline assignment: CDR1 MNHNS and CDR2 SASEGT. CDR3 DNA: TGTGCCAGCAGTGAAGTGCATTTAAACACCATATATTTT. This encodes CASSEVHLNTIYF.

This clonotype was counted between two and nine times. The gene calls are TRBV2 and TRBJ2-7; D is ambiguous. The CDR3 has 12 amino acids. Germline-derived CDR1 and CDR2 are SNHLY and FYNNEI. The V and J ends lost 6 bases and 3 bases respectively, with 9 bases between them. The CDR3 DNA reads as TGTGCCAGCAGCACTACCAACTACGAGCAGTACTTC. Translation gives CASSTTNYEQYF.

This clonotype was observed a handful of times. The chain has TRBV27 and TRBJ2-7; 8 nucleotides match TRBD2. Unmatched junction bases numbered 4, after V lost 2 bases and J lost 4 bases. The germline V gene has CDR1 MNHEY and CDR2 SMNVEV (reference sequence). The CDR3 has 14 amino acids. The CDR3, as DNA: TGTGCCAGCAGTTTAAGCGGGGGTAGGTACGAGCAGTACTTC. Its translation is CASSLSGGRYEQYF.

This clonotype was recorded at least ten times. The rearrangement uses TRBV7-2 and TRBJ1-1; D gene unclear. The germline gives CDR1 SGHTA, CDR2 FQGNSA. The germline V and J ends were trimmed by 1 base and 0 bases, with 6 bases remaining between them. This CDR3 has 14 amino acids. CDR3 DNA: TGTGCCAGCAGCTTAGTTTGGATGAACACTGAAGCTTTCTTT. Protein: CASSLVWMNTEAFF.

The chain is built from TRBV15 and TRBJ1-2; 7 bases are shared with TRBD1. Germline V gives CDR1 LNHNV, CDR2 YYDKDF (reference sequence). Trimming cost V 0 bases and J 3 bases; bases outside gene matches: 16. The CDR3 runs to 19 residues. The CDR3 loop is CATSRDRHGRQGTDYGYTF. The CDR3, as DNA: TGTGCCACCAGCAGAGACCGGCATGGGCGTCAGGGGACAGACTATGGCTACACCTTC.

CDR3 protein: CASSQENSGQPQHF. CDR3 DNA sequence: TGCGCCAGCAGCCAAGAAAATTCAGGTCAGCCCCAGCATTTT. The gene calls are TRBV4-1 and TRBJ1-5; D remains unclear. The CDR3 runs 14 residues. The germline V gene encodes CDR1 MGHRA and CDR2 YSYEKL. Trimming cost V 0 bases and J 6 bases, with 9 bases left between them.

This clonotype has ten or more counts. The rearrangement links TRBV28 to TRBJ2-5, with D unclear. The V end lost 8 bases, the J end lost 4 bases, and 8 bases lay between the germline ends. Germline V gives CDR1 MDHEN, CDR2 SYDVKM. CDR3 length: 11 amino acids. The CDR3 DNA sequence: TGTGCCAGCGGTACGAGAGAGACCCAGTACTTC. It is translated as CASGTRETQYF. Full variable domain (missing parts from reference TRBV28 and TRBJ2-5): DVKVTQSSRYLVKRTGEKVFLECVQDMDHENMFWYRQDPGLGLRLIYFSYDVKMKEKGDIPEGYSVSREKKERFSLILESASTNQTSMYLCASGTRETQYFGPGTRLLVL.

The sample holds a few counts of this clonotype. The chain recombines TRBV4-1 with TRBJ2-2; D is unresolved. Germline V gene sequence: CDR1 MGHRA, CDR2 YSYEKL. This CDR3 spans 17 amino acids. The V end was cut by 0 bases, the J end by 6 bases, with 17 bases between. CDR3 sequence reads: CASSQEMVQRLAGELFF. DNA for the CDR3: TGCGCCAGCAGCCAAGAGATGGTGCAGCGCTTGGCCGGGGAGCTGTTTTTT.

V is TRBV6-2 or TRBV6-3 and J is TRBJ2-1; a weak D match, TRBD1 (7 bases). Germline loops: CDR1 MNHEY, CDR2 SVGEGT. V lost 6 bases and J lost 6, with 21 bases in between. This CDR3 is built from 16 residues. This CDR3 reads CASRPLRQGLVNEQFF. In nucleotides, the CDR3 is TGTGCCAGCAGACCCTTAAGACAGGGACTTGTCAATGAGCAGTTCTTC.

This clonotype was found many times. The chain combines TRBV12-3 or TRBV12-4 with TRBJ2-3; TRBD2 aligns across 9 bases. J lost 4 bases, V lost 4 bases, and 6 bases had no gene match. The CDR3 contains 15 residues. The CDR3 loop is CASSSRGGVADTQYF. Here the CDR3 DNA reads TGTGCCAGCAGTTCGCGGGGGGGCGTTGCAGATACGCAGTATTTT.

This clonotype was observed a few times. This rearrangement joins TRBV28 to TRBJ2-5; the match to TRBD2 covers 9 bases. The CDR3 has 16 residues. V shed 6 bases and J 1 base; nucleotides not matched to a gene: 9. Germline-derived CDR1 and CDR2 are MDHEN and SYDVKM. The CDR3 DNA follows: TGTGCCAGCAGGTCCAGGACTAGCGAGATCCAAGAGACCCAGTACTTC. Its translation: CASRSRTSEIQETQYF. The variable domain in full, with the rest retrieved from reference TRBV28 and TRBJ2-5, is DVKVTQSSRYLVKRTGEKVFLECVQDMDHENMFWYRQDPGLGLRLIYFSYDVKMKEKGDIPEGYSVSREKKERFSLILESASTNQTSMYLCASRSRTSEIQETQYFGPGTRLLVL.

The table lists this clonotype with many counts. This chain connects TRBV6-5 to TRBJ1-2; D gene unclear. Per the germline V gene, CDR1 is MNHEY and CDR2 is SVGAGI. V gave up 0 bases and J gave up 4 bases, with 6 bases separating them. This CDR3 has 13 residues. Written as DNA, the CDR3 is TGTGCCAGCAGTTACTCGCGGGGCTATGGCTACACCTTC. Protein sequence: CASSYSRGYGYTF.

The genes are TRBV29-1 and TRBJ1-4; a possible D gene is TRBD1 (5 bases). The CDR3 loop spans 13 amino acids. From germline, CDR1 is SQVTM and CDR2 ANQGSEA. V lost 6 bases and J 3 bases, leaving 11 bases between the germline ends. DNA for the CDR3: TGCAGCGTCCAACAGGTGGCTAATGAAAAACTGTTTTTT. Translating it yields CSVQQVANEKLFF.

This clonotype occurred many times. V is TRBV25-1 and J is TRBJ1-2, with D possibly TRBD1 on 5 matching bases. This CDR3 is built from 17 residues. V lost 2 bases to trimming and J lost 3 bases, with 19 bases between them. Germline CDR1 and CDR2: MGHDK and SYGVNS. CDR3 in DNA: TGTGCCAGCAGTGAAGGGCCAGGGCGCCGGGGAGACTATGGCTACACCTTC. Its translation: CASSEGPGRRGDYGYTF.

This clonotype was observed many times. The rearrangement joins TRBV12-3 or TRBV12-4 to TRBJ2-1; 8 bases agree with TRBD2. The CDR3 contains 16 residues. V trimming: 5 bases; J trimming: 4 bases; junction bases outside the gene matches: 10. CDR3: CASSTGTRNLYNEQFF. The CDR3 bases are TGTGCCAGCAGTACCGGGACTAGGAACCTATACAATGAGCAGTTCTTC.

This clonotype came up a few times. V usage is TRBV28 and J usage is TRBJ1-2; TRBD1 agrees at 7 bases. V lost 5 bases and J lost 0; bases outside the gene matches: 3. Germline V gene sequence: CDR1 MDHEN, CDR2 SYDVKM. The CDR3 length is 14 residues. The CDR3 nucleotides read TGTGCCAGCAGTGCGGGACAGTCTAACTATGGCTACACCTTC. Its translation: CASSAGQSNYGYTF.

At least ten counts were recorded for this clonotype. This chain connects TRBV27 to TRBJ2-7; no clear D. CDR1 and CDR2 from the germline V gene are MNHEY and SMNVEV (reference sequence). V lost 3 bases, J lost 3 bases, and 15 bases lay in between. This CDR3 has 15 residues. This chain's CDR3 is CASSLIGDTNYEQYF. The DNA for the CDR3 is TGTGCCAGCAGTTTGATAGGTGACACCAACTACGAGCAGTACTTC.

This clonotype appeared a few times. This chain connects TRBV10-3 to TRBJ2-5; TRBD2 matches at 13 bases. Germline-derived CDR1 and CDR2 are ENHRY and SYGVKD. This CDR3 has 14 amino acids. V lost 10 bases, J lost 3 bases, and 5 bases stayed unmatched. The CDR3 region is CATRLAGGEETQYF. Here the CDR3 DNA reads TGTGCCACGAGACTAGCGGGGGGTGAAGAGACCCAGTACTTC.

This clonotype has at least ten counts. The chain couples TRBV7-9 to TRBJ2-1; D perhaps matches TRBD1 (7 bases). The CDR3 totals 14 residues. The germline V gene encodes CDR1 SEHNR and CDR2 FQNEAQ (reference sequence). The germline V and J ends were trimmed by 2 bases and 7 bases, with 12 bases remaining between them. Written as DNA, the CDR3 is TGTGCCAGCAGCTTAACAGGGGCGGGGAATGAGCAGTTCTTC. Translation: CASSLTGAGNEQFF.

This clonotype was recorded at least ten times. This sequence joins TRBV7-2 and TRBJ2-7; 7 nucleotides agree with TRBD2. Germline loops: CDR1 SGHTA, CDR2 FQGNSA. CDR3 length equals 14 residues. V gave up 1 base and J gave up 5 bases; unmatched junction bases: 5. CDR3: CASSLGGRRDEQYF. DNA for the CDR3: TGTGCCAGCAGCTTAGGCGGGAGACGGGACGAGCAGTACTTC. Complete variable domain (other parts from reference TRBV7-2 and TRBJ2-7): GAGVSQSPSNKVTEKGKDVELRCDPISGHTALYWYRQSLGQGLEFLIYFQGNSAPDKSGLPSDRFSAERTGGSVSTLTIQRTQQEDSAVYLCASSLGGRRDEQYFGPGTRLTVT.

This clonotype was found many times. The gene calls are TRBV7-2 and TRBJ2-2; 11 bases align to TRBD1. V lost 4 bases to trimming and J lost 7 bases; unmatched junction nucleotides: 5. CDR1 and CDR2 from the germline V gene are SGHTA and FQGNSA. The CDR3 is 15 amino acids. The CDR3 coding sequence is TGTGCCAGCAGCTGGACAGGGGGCGCGGGCGGGGAGCTGTTTTTT. The encoded protein is CASSWTGGAGGELFF.